This T cell receptor beta chain is from a study of Graves' ophthalmopathy and Graves' hyperthyroidism. As the template, RNA transcripts were used to amplify TCR beta CDR3 regions. After a first-round RT-PCR with HTBI primers, a second-round multiplex PCR was run. Each CDR3 protein gets one entry after TCRdb re-called the multiplex PCR reads with MiXCR. The repertoire holds roughly 230,000 distinct CDR3 sequences, with roughly 21% as singletons. From germline, CDR1 is MNHNS and CDR2 SASEGT. The CDR3 runs to 11 residues. V was shortened by 8 bases and J by 6 bases, with 10 bases between the two germline ends.

The clonotype was recovered from a woman in her fifties or sixties with Graves' ophthalmopathy. The V gene is TRBV6-1, the J gene TRBJ2-5, with D perhaps being TRBD1 or TRBD2 (5 bases each). The specimen was peripheral blood. The CDR3 DNA reads as TGTGCCAGCTCCAGGGACCAGACCCAGTACTTC. It yields the protein CASSRDQTQYF.